The 13 T cell receptor beta chains reported below all come from one sample, sequenced in a study of blood T cell repertoires in COVID-19. TCRdb keeps only in-frame clones here, not all; method: immunoSEQ multiplex PCR. The data contain more than 250,000 clones, around nine tenths of them singletons. Material for sequencing was peripheral blood. The source of these receptors is a man between 45 and 60 years old with active or convalescent COVID-19.

V and J are TRBV5-1 and TRBJ1-6; D perhaps matches TRBD1 (5 bases). Deletions cut 4 bases from V and 7 bases from J, with 9 bases between. CDR3 length: 13 amino acids. The germline gives CDR1 SGHRS, CDR2 YFSETQ. The CDR3 DNA reads TGCGCCAGCAGCCTGCCAGGGAATTCACCCCTCCACTTT. It codes for CASSLPGNSPLHF.

V is TRBV14 and J is TRBJ2-2; no definite D call. There are 15 residues in the CDR3. The germline V gene encodes CDR1 SGHDN and CDR2 FVKESK. V lost 3 bases, J lost 4 bases, and 12 bases lay in between. This CDR3 is CASSQQGVGTGELFF. DNA for the CDR3: TGTGCCAGCAGCCAGCAAGGAGTTGGCACCGGGGAGCTGTTTTTT.

This chain connects TRBV2 to TRBJ1-2, with D uncertain. V was clipped by 4 bases and J by 0 bases, with 6 bases between them. In germline, CDR1 is SNHLY, CDR2 FYNNEI. The CDR3 has 13 amino acids. The CDR3: CASSVDSNYGYTF. CDR3 sequence (DNA): TGTGCCAGCAGTGTTGACTCTAACTATGGCTACACCTTC.

The rearrangement uses TRBV18 and TRBJ1-1; possibly TRBD1 for D (5 bases). Per germline, CDR1 KGHSH and CDR2 LQKENI. The CDR3 loop spans 15 amino acids. Trimming shortened V by 3 bases and J by 6 bases, and 17 bases separated the two germline ends. The CDR3 DNA reads TGTGCCAGCTCACCCCCGACATTGGGGCAAGCTGAAGCTTTCTTT. This codes for CASSPPTLGQAEAFF.

The rearrangement joins TRBV2 to TRBJ2-7, with a weak D call TRBD1 (6 bases). Germline assignment: CDR1 SNHLY and CDR2 FYNNEI. There are 12 residues in the CDR3. Between the trimmed V and J ends, which lost 8 bases and 4 bases, there was a span of 12 bases. CDR3 loop: CASGVGAYEQYF. Written as DNA, the CDR3 is TGTGCCAGCGGTGTGGGGGCATACGAGCAGTACTTC.

This clone was detected a few times. In the same sample, other DNA sequences code for this CDR3. The rearrangement links TRBV7-8 to TRBJ2-1, with D possibly being TRBD2 (6 bases). Germline V gives CDR1 SGHVS, CDR2 FQNEAQ. V lost 1 base to trimming and J lost 2 bases, with 6 bases between them. The CDR3 spans 14 residues. This CDR3 is CASSLGEAYNEQFF. Here the CDR3 DNA reads TGTGCCAGCAGCTTAGGGGAGGCCTACAATGAGCAGTTCTTC.

In DNA, the CDR3 is TGTGCCAGTAGTATAGCCCTCCAGGTCCCCTACGAGCAGTACTTC. Translation gives CASSIALQVPYEQYF. The chain couples TRBV19 to TRBJ2-7; D uncertain. Germline-derived CDR1 and CDR2 are LNHDA and SQIVND (reference sequence). V lost 1 base and J lost 2, with 12 bases in between. This CDR3 has 15 residues.

The chain has TRBV7-8 and TRBJ2-6, with 9 bases aligning to TRBD1. CDR1 SGHVS and CDR2 FQNEAQ come from the germline V gene. The CDR3 runs to 19 residues. The ends lost 2 bases at V and 0 bases at J; junction bases unmatched: 8. The CDR3 is CASSLQNRGQFSGANVLTF. In DNA form, the CDR3 reads TGTGCCAGCAGCTTACAAAACAGGGGGCAATTCTCTGGGGCCAACGTCCTGACTTTC.

This chain joins TRBV7-9 and TRBJ1-1; 8 bases line up with TRBD1. CDR3 length: 14 amino acids. Germline V CDR1 and CDR2: SEHNR, FQNEAQ (reference sequence). The J segment lost 3 bases and the V segment lost 7 bases, leaving 7 bases of the junction unmatched. As DNA, the CDR3 is TGTGCCAGCACCCCGACAGGGGCCCACACTGAAGCTTTCTTT. Translating it yields CASTPTGAHTEAFF.

The J gene is TRBJ1-1, the V gene TRBV4-3; D may be TRBD1 (5 bases). The ends were cut back, 2 bases at V and 8 bases at J, with 18 bases in the middle. The CDR3 loop spans 15 amino acids. The germline CDR1 and CDR2 sequences are LGHNA and YSLEER. This CDR3 is CASSQNPTAEKEAFF. The CDR3 DNA sequence: TGCGCCAGCAGCCAAAATCCGACAGCTGAGAAAGAAGCTTTCTTT.

This clone was recorded a few times. The rearrangement uses TRBV3-1 (or the pseudogene TRBV3-2) and TRBJ2-2; a possible D gene is TRBD1 (6 bases). CDR1 is LGHDT and CDR2 is YNNKEL in the germline V gene (reference sequence). Trimming took 5 bases from V and 6 from J, leaving 16 bases between them. The CDR3 extends over 15 amino acids. The CDR3, as DNA: TGTGCCAGCAGCACTTTTATTACAGGGCCCGGGGAGCTGTTTTTT. Its protein is CASSTFITGPGELFF.

The chain carries TRBV5-1 and TRBJ2-2; no definite D call. There are 14 residues in the CDR3. V was shortened by 0 bases and J by 5 bases, with 8 bases between the two germline ends. Germline V gene sequence: CDR1 SGHRS, CDR2 YFSETQ. As DNA, the CDR3 is TGCGCCAGCAGCTTGGTGCAGGCTACCGGGGAGCTGTTTTTT. Amino acids: CASSLVQATGELFF.

This sequence joins TRBV27 and TRBJ1-5; 10 nucleotides align to TRBD1. The CDR3 loop spans 16 amino acids. V shed 5 bases, J shed 3 bases, and the junction held 7 bases outside the gene matches. Germline CDR1 is MNHEY and CDR2 is SMNVEV (reference sequence). As DNA, the CDR3 is TGTGCCAGCAGTCCCGGGACAGGGGAGGTCAATCAGCCCCAGCATTTT. Translated, it gives CASSPGTGEVNQPQHF.